This T cell receptor (beta chain) was sequenced during a study of control samples from healthy donors and cancer patients. Assay: immunoSEQ multiplex PCR; the TCRdb copy retains only in-frame clones and omits some. The sample shows around 94,000 clones, 86% of them seen only once. This CDR3 is 13 amino acids long. Germline CDR1 is SGHVS and CDR2 is FQNEAQ. With respect to this clone: An end of the junction differs from the germline gene, which may be a read error.

The sample was blood. This sequence joins TRBV7-8 and TRBJ1-5, with D possibly matching TRBD1 (5 bases). The origin of this receptor is a woman in her 50s in good health. The CDR3 DNA is TGTGCCAGCAGCTCCTGGACATCCGTCTCCAAGAATTTT. Residues: CASSSWTSVSKNF.